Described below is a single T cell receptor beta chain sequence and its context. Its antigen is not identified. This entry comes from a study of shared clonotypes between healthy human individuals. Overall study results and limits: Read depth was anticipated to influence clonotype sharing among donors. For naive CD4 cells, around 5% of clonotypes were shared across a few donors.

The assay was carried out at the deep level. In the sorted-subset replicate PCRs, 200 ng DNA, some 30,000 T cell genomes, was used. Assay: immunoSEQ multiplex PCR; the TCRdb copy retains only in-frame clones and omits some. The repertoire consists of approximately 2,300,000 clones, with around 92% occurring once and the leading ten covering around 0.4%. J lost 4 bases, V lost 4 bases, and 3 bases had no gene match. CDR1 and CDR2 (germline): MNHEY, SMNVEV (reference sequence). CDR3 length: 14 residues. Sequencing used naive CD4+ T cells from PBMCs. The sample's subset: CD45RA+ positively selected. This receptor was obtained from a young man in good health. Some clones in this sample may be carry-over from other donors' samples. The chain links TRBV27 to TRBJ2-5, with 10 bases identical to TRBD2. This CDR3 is CASSSSSGRETQYF. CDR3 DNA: TGTGCCAGCAGTTCGTCTAGCGGGAGAGAGACCCAGTACTTC.